The entry that follows covers one T cell receptor (beta chain) sequence. Its antigen is undetermined. The data stem from a study of T cell responses to AZD1222 COVID-19 vaccine. Study conclusions and caveats: The study reported that nearly half of spike-specific TCRs target unmutated variant regions. Regions 160-218 and 743-854 held dominance among vaccine-associated CD4 TCRs, which spanned spike. The donors showed a predominance of white British ancestry and of females, with possible underestimation of clonal diversity.

Profiling relied on immunoSEQ multiplex PCR, and the TCRdb table lists in-frame clones only, not all of them. The table lists 140,000 to 150,000 clones, about 90% of them singletons. Trimming at V came to 9 bases and at J to 2 bases, leaving 5 bases not matched to a gene. Germline CDR1 KGHDR, CDR2 SFDVKD. CDR3 size: 13 residues. The input for sequencing was peripheral blood, taken on day 0 of AZD1222 vaccination. This receptor was obtained from an adult in good health. J is TRBJ2-7 and V is TRBV24-1; 8 nucleotides align to TRBD1. The CDR3 bases are TGTGCCACCCGGACAGGGTGTACCTACGAGCAGTACTTC. Protein sequence: CATRTGCTYEQYF.